The 24 T cell receptor beta chains given below trace back to one sample, sequenced in a study of tissue T cells after allogeneic stem cell transplantation. Libraries were prepared by immunoSEQ multiplex PCR; TCRdb keeps only in-frame clonotypes and omits some of them. Of about 7,100 clones in the sample, 55% to 75% are singletons; the top ten hold about 0.84%. The specimen was blood. These receptor sequences come from a female BALB/c mouse in good health. This strain's MHC haplotype is H2-d.

This clone was counted only a few times. The genes are named according to mouse. The read ends 1 residue shy of where the CDR3 ends; the end is completed using the germline J gene. This sequence joins TRBV4 and TRBJ2-7; 11 bases agree with TRBD2. This CDR3 comprises 14 residues. Germline CDR1 is LGHDT and CDR2 is YNNKQL (reference sequence). Germline trimming cut 4 bases from V and 3 bases from J; bases unmatched to any gene: 2. CDR3 DNA, as far as it was read: TGTGCCAGCAGCTCCGGGACTGGGGGCTATGAACAGTAC. This encodes CASSSGTGGYEQY. The whole CDR3 reads CASSSGTGGYEQYF.

This clone showed up just a few times. The listed genes are named as in mouse. The CDR3 goes on 1 residue after the read ends, and that part is filled in from the germline J gene. This chain uses TRBV2 with TRBJ1-3, with 7 nucleotides matching TRBD1. After removal of 0 bases from V and 0 bases from J, the junction contained 5 bases not matched to a gene. The CDR3 totals 17 residues. Germline V lookup: CDR1 LGHNA, CDR2 YSYQKL. The sequenced part of the CDR3 DNA is TGTGCCAGCAGCCAAGAGAGGGGACAGCATTCTGGAAATACGCTCTAT. Its translation: CASSQERGQHSGNTLY. The complete CDR3 reads CASSQERGQHSGNTLYF. Using reference TRBV2 and TRBJ1-3 for the parts outside the CDR3, the full variable domain is DPKIIQKPKYLVAVTGSEKILICEQYLGHNAMYWYRQSAKKPLEFMFSYSYQKLMDNQTASSRFQPQSSKKNHLDLQITALKPDDSATYFCASSQERGQHSGNTLYFGEGSRLIVV.

A remark on this clone: Mouse gene names apply. The observed sequence ends 1 residue before the CDR3 terminus, with the missing tail filled in from the germline J gene. The V call is TRBV13-3, the J call TRBJ1-1; a possible D gene is TRBD1 (6 bases). The germline V and J ends were trimmed by 1 base and 2 bases, with 9 bases remaining between them. The CDR3 loop spans 14 amino acids. Per germline, CDR1 NNHDY and CDR2 SYVADS. The CDR3 here is CASSDRDINTEVFF. The DNA read from the CDR3 is TGTGCCAGCAGTGATCGGGACATTAACACAGAAGTCTTC.

Concerning this clone: Genes here carry mouse names. The read gets to within 1 residue of the CDR3 end, and the germline J gene fills in the rest. The V call is TRBV13-1, the J call TRBJ1-3; D is uncertain. This CDR3 is built from 14 residues. Germline CDR1 NSHNY, CDR2 SYGAGN. Trimming left V 0 bases short and J 2 bases short, with 6 bases between. CDR3 bases read: TGTGCCAGCAGTGATGCTACAGCTGGAAATACGCTCTAT. Translation: CASSDATAGNTLY. In full, the CDR3 is CASSDATAGNTLYF.

A remark on this clone: Here the gene names and germline are mouse. The CDR3 end is not reached by the read, which stops 1 residue before it; the germline J gene fills it in. The chain employs TRBV19 and TRBJ2-5; 11 bases are a match to TRBD1. Germline V gene lookup returns CDR1 FNHDT and CDR2 SITEND (reference sequence). This CDR3 is 14 amino acids long. The J segment lost 8 bases and the V segment lost 2 bases, leaving 4 bases of the junction unmatched. The covered CDR3 bases are TGTGCCAGCAGTATCGGGACAGGGGGGGGCACCCAGTAC. It encodes CASSIGTGGGTQY. The complete CDR3 protein is CASSIGTGGGTQYF.

Note on this clone: Gene names and germline refer to mouse. Read sequence stops 1 residue before the CDR3 end, and the germline J gene provides the missing end. V usage is TRBV13-1 and J usage is TRBJ2-4; D not resolved. V lost 0 bases, J lost 1 base, and 9 bases lay in between. Germline CDR1 is NSHNY and CDR2 is SYGAGN. The CDR3 runs to 15 residues. The CDR3 DNA, read in part, is TGTGCCAGCAGTGATGCCAGTCTTGGTCAAAACACCTTGTAC. Encoded protein: CASSDASLGQNTLY. The whole CDR3 is CASSDASLGQNTLYF.

Regarding this clone: Mouse gene names apply. The observed sequence ends 1 residue before the CDR3 terminus, with the missing tail filled in from the germline J gene. The rearrangement joins TRBV13-3 to TRBJ1-5, with a possible D match to TRBD1 (5 bases). V shed 2 bases and J shed 1 base, with 7 bases lying between them. Germline CDR1 and CDR2: NNHDY and SYVADS. The CDR3 extends over 14 amino acids. CDR3 DNA (partial): TGTGCCAGCAGTGACCGGGACAACAACCAGGCTCCGCTT. This encodes CASSDRDNNQAPL. The CDR3 in its entirety is CASSDRDNNQAPLF.

This clone has more than one count but fewer than ten. Each gene name is a mouse one. Read data end 1 residue before the CDR3 end; the end is taken from the germline J gene. V and J are TRBV31 and TRBJ1-4; no firm D call. The V end was cut by 0 bases, the J end by 0 bases, with 11 bases between. The germline CDR1 and CDR2 sequences are GKSSPN and SITVG. The CDR3 extends over 16 amino acids. The CDR3 DNA, read in part, is TGTGCCTGGAGTCTAGGTCACAGCATTTCCAACGAAAGATTATTT. Protein product: CAWSLGHSISNERLF. The full CDR3 sequence reads CAWSLGHSISNERLFF.

Remarks on this clone: Gene names are mouse gene names. With the read ending 1 residue before the CDR3 end, the germline J gene is used to fill in that end. The chain joins TRBV20 to TRBJ1-1; 7 bases map to TRBD1. The CDR3 runs 13 residues. Trimming at V came to 1 base and at J to 4 bases, leaving 3 bases not matched to a gene. Germline CDR1 and CDR2: GFQATS and STVNSAI. The CDR3: CGARVTGATEVFF. The sequenced part of the CDR3 DNA is TGTGGTGCTAGGGTCACAGGGGCCACAGAAGTCTTC.

Notes on this clone: Gene names are the mouse ones. The read comes to an end 1 residue before the CDR3 does, leaving the germline J gene to fill in the end. The chain is built from TRBV14 and TRBJ1-1; D unresolved. CDR3 length: 13 amino acids. Germline V gives CDR1 SGHDT, CDR2 FRDEAV. With 2 bases removed from V and 1 base from J, the gap between germline ends came to 6 bases. CDR3 sequence reads: CASSLTENTEVFF. CDR3 DNA (partial): TGTGCCAGCAGTTTGACCGAAAACACAGAAGTCTTC.

Regarding this clone: The listed genes are named as in mouse. The CDR3 is cut off 1 residue early in the read; its end comes from the germline J gene. V usage is TRBV19 and J usage is TRBJ2-3; maybe TRBD1 (7 bases). Germline assignment: CDR1 FNHDT and CDR2 SITEND (reference sequence). Trimming stripped 0 bases from V and 2 bases from J, with 10 bases between. This CDR3 has 15 residues. The part of the CDR3 DNA that was read is TGTGCCAGCAGTATAGGAGGGGGCTCTGCAGAAACGCTGTAT. It yields the protein CASSIGGGSAETLY. The whole CDR3 protein is CASSIGGGSAETLYF.

With regard to this clone: One end of the junction is discordant with germline, which a read error may explain. Gene names are the mouse ones. The CDR3 reads CAGSDASLGQNTLYF. The CDR3 bases that were read are TGTGCCGGCAGTGATGCCAGTCTTGGTCAAAACACCTTGTAC. The rearrangement joins TRBV13-1 to TRBJ2-4; D call uncertain. The CDR3 goes on 1 residue after the read ends, and that part is filled in from the germline J gene. Looked up from germline, CDR1 is NSHNY and CDR2 is SYGAGN. This CDR3 contains 15 residues.

Concerning this clone itself: Gene names are the mouse ones. The read finishes 1 residue shy of the CDR3 end, and the germline J gene is used to complete it. The V and J genes are TRBV1 and TRBJ2-7; D call uncertain. V shed 4 bases and J shed 7 bases, with 11 bases lying between them. Germline CDR1 NSQYPW, CDR2 LRSPGD (reference sequence). The CDR3 runs to 12 residues. This CDR3 reads CTCSGRVEEQYF. CDR3 DNA, as far as it was read: TGCACCTGCAGTGGGAGGGTGGAGGAACAGTAC. Combining the CDR3 with reference TRBV1 and TRBJ2-7 gives the whole variable domain VTLLEQNPRWRLVPRGQAVNLRCILKNSQYPWMSWYQQDLQKQLQWLFTLRSPGDKEVKSLPGADYLATRVTDTELRLQVANMSQGRTLYCTCSGRVEEQYFGPGTRLTVL.

For this clone: An end of the junction differs from the germline gene, which may be a read error. Gene names refer to mouse genes. Sequencing ends 1 residue short of the CDR3 end; the germline J gene provides the rest. This chain connects TRBV5 to TRBJ1-1; a possible D gene is TRBD1 (5 bases). CDR1 is LGHNA and CDR2 is YNLKQL in the germline V gene (reference sequence). This CDR3 is built from 14 residues. The CDR3 bases that were read are TGTGCCAGCGGCCAGGGACCTTCAAACACAGAAGTCTTC. Translated: CASGQGPSNTEVF. The CDR3 reads in full as CASGQGPSNTEVFF.

In the case of this clone: These gene names are mouse names. The read ends 1 residue early relative to the CDR3; the germline J gene fills the gap. The chain recombines TRBV2 with TRBJ2-4; possibly TRBD2 for D (6 bases). This CDR3 contains 17 residues. In germline, CDR1 is LGHNA, CDR2 YSYQKL. V was shortened by 0 bases and J by 0 bases, with 13 bases between the two germline ends. Incomplete CDR3 DNA: TGTGCCAGCAGCCAAGAAACGGTGGGGGTTAGTCAAAACACCTTGTAC. Residues: CASSQETVGVSQNTLY. The whole CDR3 reads CASSQETVGVSQNTLYF. The whole variable domain, remainder taken from reference TRBV2 and TRBJ2-4, is DPKIIQKPKYLVAVTGSEKILICEQYLGHNAMYWYRQSAKKPLEFMFSYSYQKLMDNQTASSRFQPQSSKKNHLDLQITALKPDDSATYFCASSQETVGVSQNTLYFGAGTRLSVL.

On this clone: All gene names here are mouse names. The read terminates 1 residue before the CDR3 end, so the remaining end is supplied by the germline J gene. The J gene is TRBJ2-5, the V gene TRBV4; D might be TRBD1 or TRBD2, each matching 5 bases. CDR3 length: 14 residues. V lost 3 bases, J lost 2 bases, and 9 bases lay in between. CDR1 and CDR2 (germline): LGHDT, YNNKQL (reference sequence). Partial CDR3 DNA: TGTGCCAGCAGCTATCCGGGGGTCCAAGACACCCAGTAC. Translated, it gives CASSYPGVQDTQY. The complete CDR3 reads CASSYPGVQDTQYF.

As concerns this clone: Gene names refer to mouse genes. The read comes to an end 1 residue before the CDR3 does, leaving the germline J gene to fill in the end. The chain joins TRBV24 to TRBJ2-1, with D possibly matching TRBD2 (7 bases). The CDR3 has 13 amino acids. V was shortened by 4 bases and J by 7 bases, with 11 bases between the two germline ends. Germline V CDR1 and CDR2: KGHTA, FRNEEI. The sequenced part of the CDR3 DNA is TGTGCCAGCAGTCCCTGGGGGCTAGCTGAGCAGTTC. Translation gives CASSPWGLAEQF. In full, the CDR3 reads CASSPWGLAEQFF.

Concerning this clone itself: All gene names here are mouse names. The read falls 1 residue short of the CDR3 end, and the missing part is taken from the germline J gene. The gene calls are TRBV13-2 and TRBJ1-1, with D perhaps matching TRBD1 (6 bases). V was clipped by 5 bases and J by 0 bases, with 14 bases between them. Germline CDR1 and CDR2: NNHNN and SYGAGS (reference sequence). The CDR3 loop spans 15 amino acids. The covered CDR3 bases are TGTGCCAGCGGGGAGCCGGGACAAGCAAACACAGAAGTCTTC. This gives the protein CASGEPGQANTEVF. The complete CDR3 protein is CASGEPGQANTEVFF.

Details on this clone: The genes and germline here are from mouse. The sequenced fragment ends 1 residue before the CDR3 boundary, so the rest is inferred from the germline J gene. V gene TRBV19 combines with J gene TRBJ2-3, with 9 bases that match TRBD1. The CDR3 is made up of 15 amino acids. Germline CDR1 is FNHDT and CDR2 is SITEND (reference sequence). V lost 4 bases and J lost 2; bases outside the gene matches: 5. The DNA read from the CDR3 is TGTGCCAGCAGTCCCCGGACAGGGGTTGCAGAAACGCTGTAT. Its translation: CASSPRTGVAETLY. The full CDR3 protein is CASSPRTGVAETLYF.

This clone was observed a few times. Gene names and germline match the mouse. The CDR3 is cut off 1 residue early in the read; its end comes from the germline J gene. The chain combines TRBV19 with TRBJ1-3, with 8 bases identical to TRBD1. Germline values: CDR1 FNHDT, CDR2 SITEND (reference sequence). The trim removed 2 bases at V and 2 bases at J, leaving 3 bases unmatched. CDR3 length equals 15 residues. Incomplete CDR3 DNA: TGTGCCAGCAGTATCAGGGGGCGCCCTGGAAATACGCTCTAT. Protein: CASSIRGRPGNTLY. The whole CDR3 protein reads CASSIRGRPGNTLYF.

This clone was detected only a few times. Genes here carry mouse names. Sequencing ends 1 residue short of the CDR3 end; the germline J gene provides the rest. The chain links TRBV19 to TRBJ2-1; the D call may be TRBD1 or TRBD2 (5 bases each). The germline gives CDR1 FNHDT, CDR2 SITEND (reference sequence). This CDR3 is 14 amino acids long. V shed 3 bases and J shed 1 base, with 8 bases lying between them. The CDR3 bases that were read are TGTGCCAGCAGTAGCCGGGACAACTATGCTGAGCAGTTC. The encoded protein is CASSSRDNYAEQF. The full CDR3 protein reads CASSSRDNYAEQFF.

Remarks on this clone: Gene names and germline refer to mouse. The read halts 1 residue ahead of the CDR3 end, with the missing end drawn from the germline J gene. V usage is TRBV2 and J usage is TRBJ2-1; 7 bases fit TRBD1. With 4 bases clipped from V and 5 bases from J, the junction kept 2 bases outside the gene matches. CDR1 LGHNA and CDR2 YSYQKL come from the germline V gene. The CDR3 is made up of 13 amino acids. The CDR3 DNA, read in part, is TGTGCCAGCAGCCCGACAGGGCATGCTGAGCAGTTC. The encoded protein is CASSPTGHAEQF. The complete CDR3 protein is CASSPTGHAEQFF.

A few counts support this clone. Germline and genes here are mouse. Sequencing ends 1 residue short of the CDR3 end; the germline J gene provides the rest. The chain couples TRBV13-2 to TRBJ2-7, with TRBD1 matching over 9 bases. V was clipped by 4 bases and J by 3 bases; unmatched bases: 2. The germline V gene encodes CDR1 NNHNN and CDR2 SYGAGS (reference sequence). The CDR3 is 13 amino acids. The CDR3 protein is CASGYRGRYEQYF. Partial CDR3 DNA: TGTGCCAGCGGTTACAGGGGGCGCTATGAACAGTAC.

This clone was observed a few times. Genes and germline are mouse. CDR3 residues: CTCSADGGGNQAPLF. The part of the CDR3 DNA that was read is TGCACCTGCAGTGCAGATGGGGGGGGCAACCAGGCTCCGCTT. The chain is built from TRBV1 and TRBJ1-5, with a possible D match to TRBD1 (5 bases). The read terminates 1 residue before the CDR3 end, so the remaining end is supplied by the germline J gene. The length of the CDR3 is 15 residues. V was pared by 0 bases and J by 3 bases, with 9 bases between. Per germline, CDR1 NSQYPW and CDR2 LRSPGD (reference sequence).